These T cell receptor beta chains were read from a single sample in a study of identical twins. TCRdb fed the 5' RACE reads into MiXCR, producing one record per CDR3 protein. The sample has 700,000 or so distinct CDR3 sequences, around 8.6% seen once; the top ten hold more than 0.75%. The sample was also reused in another study, on yellow fever vaccine responses in identical twins.

Sequenced material: PBMCs. These TCRs come from a woman under 30 in good health. Both conserved end residues are part of each CDR3. D genes are given only for firm matches. A clone size is listed for some rows: how often the clone was seen (once, few, many), or a class if it is expanded.

v_gene: TRBV27; j_gene: TRBJ2-3; len: 14; abundance: few; d_gene: TRBD2; CDR3nt: TGTGCCAGCAGTATAGGACTAGCGATAGATACGCAGTATTTT; CDR3aa: CASSIGLAIDTQYF
v_gene: TRBV5-1; j_gene: TRBJ1-1; len: 15; abundance: -; d_gene: -; CDR3nt: TGCGCCAGCAGCTTGTATGTGGGAGTCGGCACTGAAGCTTTCTTT; CDR3aa: CASSLYVGVGTEAFF
v_gene: TRBV7-6; j_gene: TRBJ2-1; len: 13; abundance: few; d_gene: -; CDR3nt: TGTGCCAGCAGCTTAGCGACTGCGAATGAGCAGTTCTTC; CDR3aa: CASSLATANEQFF
v_gene: TRBV11-1; j_gene: TRBJ2-1; len: 19; abundance: -; d_gene: TRBD2; CDR3nt: TGTGCCAGCAGCCCACCCCTGGGAATAGCGGGAGGGAGTTACAATGAGCAGTTCTTC; CDR3aa: CASSPPLGIAGGSYNEQFF
v_gene: TRBV3-1; j_gene: TRBJ2-7; len: 14; abundance: -; d_gene: -; CDR3nt: TGTGCCAGCAGCCCTTGGGACACATCCTACGAGCAGTACTTC; CDR3aa: CASSPWDTSYEQYF
v_gene: TRBV5-1; j_gene: TRBJ2-7; len: 14; abundance: many; d_gene: TRBD1; CDR3nt: TGCGCCAGCAGACAGACAGGGAATTCCTACGAGCAGTACTTC; CDR3aa: CASRQTGNSYEQYF
v_gene: TRBV7-6; j_gene: TRBJ1-1; len: 17; abundance: many; d_gene: -; CDR3nt: TGTGCCAGCAGCTTAAACCCCCCTGGACAGACGAACACTGAAGCTTTCTTT; CDR3aa: CASSLNPPGQTNTEAFF
v_gene: TRBV12-3/TRBV12-4; j_gene: TRBJ1-3; len: 13; abundance: many; d_gene: -; CDR3nt: TGTGCCAAAACAGACAACTCTGGAAACACCATATATTTT; CDR3aa: CAKTDNSGNTIYF
v_gene: TRBV20-1; j_gene: TRBJ2-1; len: 17; abundance: many; d_gene: TRBD1; CDR3nt: TGCAGTGCTCTACCGGGACAGGGCGGAGGCTCCTACAATGAGCAGTTCTTC; CDR3aa: CSALPGQGGGSYNEQFF
v_gene: TRBV4-1; j_gene: TRBJ2-4; len: 14; abundance: few; d_gene: -; CDR3nt: TGCGCCAGCAGCCATCCGGGCCAAAAAAACATTCAGTACTTC; CDR3aa: CASSHPGQKNIQYF
v_gene: TRBV7-6; j_gene: TRBJ2-1; len: 15; abundance: -; d_gene: -; CDR3nt: TGTGCCAGCAGCACAAGCCCCCCCGGTGTCAATGAGCAGTTCTTC; CDR3aa: CASSTSPPGVNEQFF
v_gene: TRBV7-9; j_gene: TRBJ2-2; len: 14; abundance: few; d_gene: -; CDR3nt: TGTGCCAGCAGCTTGACAATAGCGACCGGGGAGCTGTTTTTT; CDR3aa: CASSLTIATGELFF
v_gene: TRBV7-9; j_gene: TRBJ2-7; len: 16; abundance: -; d_gene: -; CDR3nt: TGTGCCAGCAGCTTAGTCCGGACAGAGAGCTCCTACGAGCAGTACTTC; CDR3aa: CASSLVRTESSYEQYF
v_gene: TRBV6-1; j_gene: TRBJ2-4; len: 15; abundance: -; d_gene: -; CDR3nt: TGTGCCAGCAGTGGTATGGGGAAAGCCAAAAACATTCAGTACTTC; CDR3aa: CASSGMGKAKNIQYF
v_gene: TRBV27; j_gene: TRBJ2-3; len: 14; abundance: many; d_gene: -; CDR3nt: TGTGCCAGCAGTTTATCGGCTTACCCAGATACGCAGTATTTT; CDR3aa: CASSLSAYPDTQYF